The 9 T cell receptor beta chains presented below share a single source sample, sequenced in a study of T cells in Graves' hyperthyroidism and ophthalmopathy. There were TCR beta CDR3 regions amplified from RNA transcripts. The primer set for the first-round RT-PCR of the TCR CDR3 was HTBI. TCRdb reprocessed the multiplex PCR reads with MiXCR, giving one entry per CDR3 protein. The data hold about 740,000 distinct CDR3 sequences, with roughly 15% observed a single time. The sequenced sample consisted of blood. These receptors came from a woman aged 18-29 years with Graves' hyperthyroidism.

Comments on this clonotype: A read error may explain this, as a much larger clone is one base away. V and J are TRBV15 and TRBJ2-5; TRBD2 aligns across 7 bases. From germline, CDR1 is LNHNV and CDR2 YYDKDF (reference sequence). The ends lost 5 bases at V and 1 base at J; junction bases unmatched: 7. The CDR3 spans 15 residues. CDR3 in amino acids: CATSPRPGGQETQYF. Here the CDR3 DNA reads TGTGCCACCAGCCCGAGGCCGGGGGGCCAAGAGACCCAGTACTTC.

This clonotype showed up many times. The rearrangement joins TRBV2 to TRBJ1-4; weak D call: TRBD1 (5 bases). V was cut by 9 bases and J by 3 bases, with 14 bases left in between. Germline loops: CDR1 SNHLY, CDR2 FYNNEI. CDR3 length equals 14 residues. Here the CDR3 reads CASKTVSANEKLFF. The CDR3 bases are TGTGCCAGTAAGACAGTTTCGGCTAATGAAAAACTGTTTTTT. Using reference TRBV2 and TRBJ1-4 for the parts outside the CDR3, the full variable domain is EPEVTQTPSHQVTQMGQEVILRCVPISNHLYFYWYRQILGQKVEFLVSFYNNEISEKSEIFDDQFSVERPDGSNFTLKIRSTKLEDSAMYFCASKTVSANEKLFFGSGTQLSVL.

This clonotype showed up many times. This CDR3 reads CASSRRQGADEQFF. In DNA form, the CDR3 reads TGTGCCAGCAGCCGCCGACAGGGGGCTGATGAGCAGTTCTTC. The genes are TRBV3-1 and TRBJ2-1; 10 bases are a match to TRBD1. CDR3 length: 14 amino acids. V gave up 4 bases and J gave up 8 bases; unmatched junction bases: 5. Germline V gives CDR1 LGHDT, CDR2 YNNKEL (reference sequence).

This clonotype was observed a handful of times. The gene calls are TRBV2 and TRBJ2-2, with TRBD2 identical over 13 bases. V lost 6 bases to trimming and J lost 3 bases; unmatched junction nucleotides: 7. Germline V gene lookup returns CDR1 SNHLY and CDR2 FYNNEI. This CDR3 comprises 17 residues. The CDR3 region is CASSRTSGRYDTGELFF. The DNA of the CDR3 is TGTGCCAGCAGCCGGACTAGCGGGAGATACGACACCGGGGAGCTGTTTTTT.

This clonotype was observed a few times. CDR3 region: CASSRAGTGKEAQHF. The CDR3 DNA is TGTGCCAGCAGCCGAGCCGGGACAGGGAAAGAGGCCCAGCATTTT. This sequence joins TRBV11-2 and TRBJ1-5; the match to TRBD1 covers 9 bases. Germline lookup yields CDR1 SGHAT and CDR2 FQNNGV. V was clipped by 5 bases and J by 11 bases; unmatched bases: 13. CDR3 length: 15 residues.

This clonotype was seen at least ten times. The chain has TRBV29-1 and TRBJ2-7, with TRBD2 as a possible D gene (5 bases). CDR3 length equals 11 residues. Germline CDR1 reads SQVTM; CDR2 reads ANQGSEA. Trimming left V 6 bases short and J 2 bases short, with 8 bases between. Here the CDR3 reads CSVVRAYEQYF. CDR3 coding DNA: TGCAGCGTGGTGAGGGCCTACGAGCAGTACTTC.

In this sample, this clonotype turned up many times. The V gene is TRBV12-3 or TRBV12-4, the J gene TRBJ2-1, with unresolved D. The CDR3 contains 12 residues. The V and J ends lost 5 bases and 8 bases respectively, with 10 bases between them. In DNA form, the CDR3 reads TGTGCCAGCAGTCCAAGCGCGTATGAGCAGTTCTTC. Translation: CASSPSAYEQFF.

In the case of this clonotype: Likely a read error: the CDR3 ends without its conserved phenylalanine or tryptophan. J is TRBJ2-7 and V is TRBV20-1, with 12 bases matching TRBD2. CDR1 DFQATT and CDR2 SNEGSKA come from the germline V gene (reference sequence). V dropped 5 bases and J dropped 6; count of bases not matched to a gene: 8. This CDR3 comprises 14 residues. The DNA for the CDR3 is TGCAGTGCTTCAAGATCTAGCGGGAGGGTCGAGCAGTACCTC. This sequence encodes CSASRSSGRVEQYL.

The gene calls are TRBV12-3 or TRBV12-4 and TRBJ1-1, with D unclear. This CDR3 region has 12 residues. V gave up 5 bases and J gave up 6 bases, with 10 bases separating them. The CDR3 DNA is TGTGCCAGCAGTCCGTACTATGCTGAAGCTTTCTTT. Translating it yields CASSPYYAEAFF.